The entry below describes one T cell receptor (beta chain). Its antigen is unidentified. These data come from a study of a mutant IDH1 vaccine in newly diagnosed glioma. Study details: Commencement of vaccination occurred 4-6 weeks following radiotherapy alone, or concurrently with temozolomide cycles.

Indicated time point: week 23, last vaccination. Each vaccine dose was 300 ug of mutant IDH1 20-mer peptide, with topical imiquimod. The method was immunoSEQ multiplex PCR; TCRdb's version includes in-frame clones alone and lacks a portion of them. The sample gives 88,000 or so clones, roughly 85% of which show up once; over 2% is in the top ten. The CDR3 loop spans 14 amino acids. The ends were cut back, 2 bases at V and 6 bases at J, with 12 bases in the middle. Germline CDR1 reads SGDLS; CDR2 reads YYNGEE. The sequenced sample was PBMCs, obtained from a glioma patient whose treatment included an IDH1 peptide vaccine. The receptor was derived from a man aged 25-40 years with glioma. Some clones in this sample may be carry-over from other donors' samples. The V call is TRBV9, the J call TRBJ2-1; tentative D call: TRBD1 (6 bases). CDR3 region: CASSVVIGGNEQFF. The CDR3 coding sequence is TGTGCCAGCAGCGTTGTAATAGGGGGCAATGAGCAGTTCTTC.